This record looks at one TCR beta chain sequence and its context. Its antigen is undetermined. The sample comes from a study of T-cell memory formation after mild COVID-19. Constant-segment primers served in 5'RACE that generated TCR alpha and TCR beta cDNA libraries bearing sample barcodes and UMIs. TCRdb passed the 5' RACE reads through MiXCR, listing each CDR3 protein once. The sample yields 140,000 to 150,000 distinct CDR3 sequences, approximately 25% seen once. Study conclusions and caveats: The pre-infection memory compartment contained some responding clones, suggesting cross-reactive memory joined. Nothing showed for sure that second-wave clones peaking on day 37 were SARS-CoV-2 specific.

V was cut by 2 bases and J by 4 bases, with 17 bases left in between. The CDR3 runs 15 residues. Germline assignment: CDR1 DFQATT and CDR2 SNEGSKA (reference sequence). The TCR was taken from an adult woman who had mild COVID-19 (a few samples of this study predate the infection). Cell type and time point are not known. The sequenced sample was PBMCs or a T cell subset sorted from them (not recorded which). The gene calls are TRBV20-1 and TRBJ1-1; no reliable D call. CDR3 residues: CSARPRVFQGTEAFF. The CDR3 nucleotides are TGCAGTGCTAGACCTCGAGTTTTTCAAGGCACTGAAGCTTTCTTT.